This TCR beta chain was profiled in a study of neurological immune-mediated disorders. CDR3 length: 13 amino acids. V was trimmed by 4 bases and J by 2 bases, leaving 9 bases between them. Germline V gene lookup returns CDR1 SGHTA and CDR2 FQGNSA. Points from the study as a whole: The highest TCR clonal expansion occurred in HTLV-1-associated myelopathy; multiple sclerosis fell below healthy controls.

This clonotype was recorded many times. Its specificity is not known. Each TCR transcript was tagged with a 10-nucleotide random UMI during 5'RACE. In TCRdb, the 5' RACE reads were re-called with MiXCR into one record per CDR3 protein. The table records about 24,000 distinct CDR3 sequences, less than 15% of them present only once. Time point defined: technical triplicate 1. CD4+ or CD8+ T cells at a count of 950,000 to 1,000,000 served as input for the sorted libraries. The V gene is TRBV7-2, the J gene TRBJ2-7; D not certain. The sequence was obtained from a female donor with HTLV-1-associated myelopathy (HAM/TSP). Specimen: CD4+ T cells from blood. The CDR3 reads CASSSRRTYEQYF. In nucleotides, the CDR3 is TGTGCCAGCAGCTCACGGCGGACCTACGAGCAGTACTTC.